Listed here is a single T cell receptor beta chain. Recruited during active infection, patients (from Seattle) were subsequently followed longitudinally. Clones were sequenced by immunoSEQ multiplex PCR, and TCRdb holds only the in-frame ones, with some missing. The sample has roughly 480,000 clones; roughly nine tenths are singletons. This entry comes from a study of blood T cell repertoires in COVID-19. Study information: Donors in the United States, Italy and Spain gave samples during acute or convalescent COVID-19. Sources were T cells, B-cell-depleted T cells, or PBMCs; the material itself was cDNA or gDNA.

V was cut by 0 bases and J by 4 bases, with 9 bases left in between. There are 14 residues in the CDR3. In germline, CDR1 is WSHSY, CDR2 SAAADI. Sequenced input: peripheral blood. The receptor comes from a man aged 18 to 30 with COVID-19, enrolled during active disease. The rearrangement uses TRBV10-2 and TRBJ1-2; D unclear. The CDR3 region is CASSESRGLYGYTF. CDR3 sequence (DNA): TGCGCCAGCAGTGAGTCGCGAGGGCTCTATGGCTACACCTTC.